The entry that follows covers one T cell receptor beta chain sequence. What it binds is unknown. The data were obtained in a study of T-cell reconstitution after alpha-beta-depleted transplantation in children. Study-wide findings and caveats: Newly produced T cells mostly provided counts and TCRbeta diversity after one year, as hyperexpanded clones declined.

Preparing the TCRbeta library involved the use of unique molecular identifiers. TCRdb recomputed calls from the PCR reads with MiXCR, one row per CDR3 protein. The repertoire holds hundreds of thousands of distinct CDR3 sequences, with 20% to 25% as singletons. Germline V lookup: CDR1 SGHVS, CDR2 FNYEAQ. Trimming cost V 4 bases and J 9 bases; bases outside gene matches: 7. There are 15 residues in the CDR3. The source is a boy under three years old who had a stem cell transplant for acute myeloid leukemia, so the T cells may come from the graft donor. The sample here was PBMCs, mostly from graft donor cells, taken 360 days after TCRalphabeta/CD19-depleted stem cell transplant. The V call is TRBV7-6, the J call TRBJ2-4; 12 bases agree with TRBD2. The CDR3, as DNA: TGTGCCAGCAGCTCCGCTAGCGGGGGGGTTGGCATTCAGTACTTC. This translates into CASSSASGGVGIQYF.